This T cell receptor (beta chain) is from a study of follicular helper T cells after annual influenza vaccination. Study-level findings and limits: Day 7 ICOS+CD38+ clones were most often found later in ICOS-CD38- cTfh cells.

This clone has a handful of counts. No antigen is known for it. Time point: 2014-2015 season, 7 days after vaccination. TCRdb's copy holds only in-frame clones and misses some; the assay was immunoSEQ multiplex PCR. The repertoire holds around 3,100 clones, with about 86% as singletons. The germline gives CDR1 SGHNT, CDR2 YENEEA. This CDR3 spans 12 amino acids. The V gene lost 1 base and the J gene lost 3 bases, with 4 bases spanning the gap. This TCR was recovered from an adult who received the influenza vaccine. J is TRBJ2-7 and V is TRBV11-3, with D unclear. This specimen was CXCR5+ CD38- circulating T follicular helper cells from blood, taken 7 days after influenza vaccination. The sample's subset: circulating Tfh, non-naive CD4+CXCR5+PD-1+ (ICOS+CD38+ or ICOS-CD38-). The CDR3, as DNA: TGTGCCAGCAGCTTAGCGAACTACGAGCAGTACTTC. Its protein product is CASSLANYEQYF.